Below, one T cell receptor beta chain is given with its context. No antigen is known for it. The sample holds no much larger clone one base away, and base qualities are not on file. Reading the label with the study, this specimen's time point is: before neoadjuvant nivolumab. Patients were newly diagnosed with stage II-IVA oral cavity squamous cell carcinoma and had received no prior systemic or radiation treatment. Everyone in the cohort had locally advanced, HPV-negative oral cavity squamous cell carcinoma. No culture maintenance or expansion was done, as the peripheral blood mononuclear cells went straight to analysis. Samples came from a longitudinal correlative study of a single-arm phase II trial of neoadjuvant nivolumab in oral cavity squamous cell carcinoma. Subject-matched pre- and post-treatment PBMCs and tumors from three responders and three non-responders underwent genomic DNA-based TCRbeta sequencing. Peripheral blood mononuclear cells were drawn once before nivolumab treatment and a second time after treatment, when surgery took place. The Maxwell RSC DNA from Cells kit was used to extract genomic DNA from PBMCs.

For deep sequencing, each PBMC sample was run in six replicates, with libraries mostly built from around 500 ng of input genomic DNA. TCRbeta libraries were prepared with the immunoSEQ hsTCRbeta kit according to the manufacturer's instructions. The completed libraries were mixed into a single pool at 3 nM, then sequenced with an Illumina NovaSeq 6000 S4 flow cell. The original pipeline was this. The immunoSEQ Analyzer was used for raw data preprocessing and quality control. The analysis was limited to productive rearrangements, and each clonotype was defined by a unique CDR3 amino acid sequence. Repertoire clonality was estimated as the Gini-Simpson index, which was computed with the R package tcR. Gini indices were compared with Student's t test, and associations with tumor size change were assessed by Pearson correlation. This is the immuneACCESS table as TCRdb keeps it, with only in-frame sequences that have V and J called. A part of the clones is gone; compared with another copy, unresolved V genes explain less than half, and the rest is unexplained. That table supplies the V and J calls and clone size; D and trimming were determined from the DNA. In this sample the table shows about 14,000 clones, roughly three fifths of which occur a single time. The ten most abundant clones make up 2.4% of the sample.

Via the germline V gene, CDR1 is SGHRS and CDR2 YFSETQ. Clipping removes 2 bases from V and 1 base from J, with 9 as the unmatched junction base count. Including the terminal cysteine and phenylalanine, the CDR3 comprises 19 residues. Only the CDR3 DNA is retained, 57 bases long and in frame from the first base. The data are from a study of neoadjuvant anti-PD-1 for oral cavity cancer (dated by TCRdb to about 2021). About the investigation overall: Three to four biweekly doses of nivolumab at 3 mg/kg were mostly administered to patients before curative-intent surgical resection. There were about a dozen patients in the parent correlative cohort, and the response rate was less than 40%. Under RECIST 1.1, a patient counted as a responder if showing complete response, partial response or stable disease, and as a non-responder if showing progression. For patients who did not progress, a fourth nivolumab dose was given around day 43, followed by definitive surgical resection on days 50-56.

Results and caveats for the whole study, not just this receptor: Higher pretreatment blood Treg/Th17 ratios correlated with higher pretreatment blood TCRbeta clonality and lower post-treatment tumor TCRbeta clonality. Within PBMCs, T cell clonality (Gini index) was significantly higher in non-responders than responders after neoadjuvant nivolumab. Only three patients per response group were included in the TCR analyses, and larger cohorts for validation were called for by the authors.

The origin of this receptor is a person aged 35-79 years with oral cavity squamous cell carcinoma. Sequencing used PBMCs, obtained before nivolumab (anti-PD-1) treatment. The V gene is TRBV5-1 and the J gene is TRBJ2-6; 10 middle bases align to TRBD1. The DNA sequence is TGCGCCAGCAGCTTTTTCGACAGGGGGCAATTTTCTGGGGCCAACGTCCTGACTTTC. The resulting protein is CASSFFDRGQFSGANVLTF.